This T cell receptor beta chain was sequenced for a study of Graves' ophthalmopathy and Graves' hyperthyroidism. Disease in donors with ophthalmopathy had moderate-to-severe activity, CAS ≥3, NOSPECS ≥4 and under 3 months' duration. Study-wide results and caveats: The model's prediction of ophthalmopathy progression had approximately 68% sensitivity and 72% to 85% specificity.

RNA transcripts were the template, and TCR beta CDR3 regions were amplified from them. First-round RT-PCR used HTBI primers; second-round multiplex PCR followed. MiXCR was run by TCRdb on the multiplex PCR reads, yielding one entry per CDR3 protein. The table lists some 47,000 distinct CDR3 sequences, around 48% of them singletons. The CDR3 has 18 residues. Per the germline V gene, CDR1 is WSHSY and CDR2 is SAAADI. The V segment lost 3 bases and the J segment 0 bases; nucleotides outside the gene matches: 9. In regard to this clonotype: No antigen is known for it.

This receptor was obtained from an adult man with Graves' ophthalmopathy. The V call is TRBV10-2, the J call TRBJ2-2, with 8 positions matching TRBD2. The sequencing input was peripheral blood. CDR3 nucleotide sequence: TGCGCCAGCAGTGAATCCGGGGGGGAACACGCGAACACCGGGGAGCTGTTTTTT. This encodes CASSESGGEHANTGELFF.